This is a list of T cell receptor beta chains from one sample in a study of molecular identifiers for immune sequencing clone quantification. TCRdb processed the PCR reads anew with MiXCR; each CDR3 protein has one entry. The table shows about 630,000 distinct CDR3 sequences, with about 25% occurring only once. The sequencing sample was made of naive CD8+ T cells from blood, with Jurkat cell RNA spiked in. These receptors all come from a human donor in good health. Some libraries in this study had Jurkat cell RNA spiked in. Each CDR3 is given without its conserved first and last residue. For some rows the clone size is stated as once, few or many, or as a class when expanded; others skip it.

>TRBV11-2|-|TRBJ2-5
ASSSGQDETQY
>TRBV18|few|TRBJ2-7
ASSQRSISSYEQY
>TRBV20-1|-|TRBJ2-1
SARIGGHNEQF
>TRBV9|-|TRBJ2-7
ASSVAAGRMNEQY
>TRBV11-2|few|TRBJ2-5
ASSFGTSVRETQY
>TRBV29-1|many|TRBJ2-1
SVDGSGGLAPDEQF
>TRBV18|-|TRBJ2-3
ASSPPADSTDTQY
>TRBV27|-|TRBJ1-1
ASSPGTGHRAF
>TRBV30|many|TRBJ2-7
ACRTDSYEQY
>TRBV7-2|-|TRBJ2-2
ASSVGASQLNTGELF
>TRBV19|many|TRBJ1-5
ASSIQGGNQPQH
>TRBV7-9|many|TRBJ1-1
ASSPRQGSWTEAF
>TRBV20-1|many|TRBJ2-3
SARDHGSTDTQY
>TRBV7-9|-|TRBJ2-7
ASSLKGGYEQY
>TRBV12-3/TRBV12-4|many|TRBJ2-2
ASSPFAGGVTGELF
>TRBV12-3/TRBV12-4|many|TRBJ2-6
ASSPRDRVFAGANVLT
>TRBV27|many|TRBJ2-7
ASSGGLYEQY
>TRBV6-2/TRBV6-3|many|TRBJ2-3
ASSQRTSSPDTQY
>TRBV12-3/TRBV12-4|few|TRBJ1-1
ASSLEIVGEVAF
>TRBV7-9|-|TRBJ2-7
AGSPAGTGFGEQY
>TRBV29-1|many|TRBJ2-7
SVQLGGGPLEQY
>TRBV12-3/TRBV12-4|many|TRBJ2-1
ASSLEPDRQMRPF
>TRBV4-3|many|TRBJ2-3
ASSQFQGQVKY
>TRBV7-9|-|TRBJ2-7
ASSSDSRDEQY
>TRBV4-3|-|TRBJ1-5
ASSQSTIKDYSNQPQH
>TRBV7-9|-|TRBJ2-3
ASSQDRDTDTQY
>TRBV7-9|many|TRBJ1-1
ASSTTVSGLNTEAF
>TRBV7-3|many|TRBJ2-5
ASSLDGPTPRETQY
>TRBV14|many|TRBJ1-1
ASSQGGRGRSTEAF
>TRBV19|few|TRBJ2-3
ASSIFSGGGLGDTQY
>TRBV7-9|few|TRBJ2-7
ASSHRAKGTGSYEQY
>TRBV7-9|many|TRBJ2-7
ASSLVRQGAGEQY
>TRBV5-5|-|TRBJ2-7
ASSRTSGGSEQY
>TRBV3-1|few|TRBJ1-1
ASSTVPISRGATEAF
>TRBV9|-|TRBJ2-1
ASSPSGGTRRNEQF
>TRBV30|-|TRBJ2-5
AWRDYGWEIQY
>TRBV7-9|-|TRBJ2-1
ASSLIVYNEQF